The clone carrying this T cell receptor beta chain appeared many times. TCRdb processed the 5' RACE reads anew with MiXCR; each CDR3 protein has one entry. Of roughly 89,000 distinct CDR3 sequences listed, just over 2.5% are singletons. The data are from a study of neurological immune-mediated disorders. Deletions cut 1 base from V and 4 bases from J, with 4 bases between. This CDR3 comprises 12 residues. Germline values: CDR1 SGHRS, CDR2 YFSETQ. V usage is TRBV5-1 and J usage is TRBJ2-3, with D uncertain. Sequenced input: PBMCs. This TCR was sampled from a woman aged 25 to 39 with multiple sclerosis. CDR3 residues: CASSLRADTQYF. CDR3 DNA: TGCGCCAGCAGCTTGCGGGCAGATACGCAGTATTTT.